This T cell receptor (beta chain) was documented in a study of T cell repertoires in cytomegalovirus infection (dated by TCRdb to between 2017 and 2020). General notes on the study: Peptide stimulations targeted recently identified HLA-C-restricted CMV epitopes, whose presentation resists viral immunomodulation, together with well-studied HLA-B-restricted epitopes. Donor HLA type was relevant to the analysis, as public TCR beta signatures indicated carriage of CMV infection together with the matching HLA type. Broader findings and caveats from the paper: In the ex vivo response, HLA-C-restricted CMV-specific TCR beta clonotypes were dominant, and in two of eight donors the single most frequent clonotype came from this HLA-C-restricted group. Cumulative frequency of public TCR beta family members discriminated carriers of CMV infection plus the relevant HLA type in this cohort and an independent approximately 370-donor cohort.

In the paper's terms, the treatment or condition label means: in vitro stimulation with specific CMV peptide epitopes to enrich CMV-specific T cells. The CDR3, cysteine through phenylalanine, is 14 amino acids long. Only the CDR3 portion is preserved as DNA: 42 bases, with reading frame beginning at the first base. V loses 1 base of germline sequence and J loses 2 bases, and the interval between the two ends is 9 bases. The germline V gene provides CDR1 SNHLY and CDR2 FYNNEI. The run used an Illumina HiSeq 1500. TCRdb reran the public reads through fastp at Q25 and MiXCR, keeping productive beta chains. Merged by CDR3 protein, the rows form single entries marked with the most common genes and DNA. This sample comprises some 200,000 distinct CDR3 sequences, about 39% of them detected only once. More than 50% of the sample rests with the top ten. With regard to this clonotype: Its specific antigen is unknown. No much larger clone exists at a distance of one base, and base qualities are not known.

Recombination joined TRBV2 with TRBJ2-7; tentative D gene TRBD2, with 6 bases matching. The sample in question was CD8+ T cells from cultured PBMCs, obtained from culture after CMV antigen stimulation. This TCR was sampled from a human donor in good health (CMV status not recorded). Some clones in this sample may be carry-over from other donors' samples. Read as DNA, the sequence is TGTGCCAGCAGTGAAGGTGCGGGACCCTACGAGCAGTACTTC. Its product reads: CASSEGAGPYEQYF.